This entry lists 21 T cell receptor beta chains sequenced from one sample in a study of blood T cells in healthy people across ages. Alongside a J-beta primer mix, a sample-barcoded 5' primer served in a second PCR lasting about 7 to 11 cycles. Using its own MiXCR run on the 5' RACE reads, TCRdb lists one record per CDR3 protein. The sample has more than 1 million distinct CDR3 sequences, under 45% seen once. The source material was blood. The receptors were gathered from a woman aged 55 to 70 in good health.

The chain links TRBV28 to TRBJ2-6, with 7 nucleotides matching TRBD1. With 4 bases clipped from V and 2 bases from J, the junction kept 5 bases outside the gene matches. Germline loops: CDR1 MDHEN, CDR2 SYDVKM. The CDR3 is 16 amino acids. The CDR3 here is CASSSQGNPGANVLTF. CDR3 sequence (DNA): TGTGCCAGCAGTTCACAGGGGAACCCTGGGGCCAACGTCCTGACTTTC. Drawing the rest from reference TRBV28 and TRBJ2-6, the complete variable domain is DVKVTQSSRYLVKRTGEKVFLECVQDMDHENMFWYRQDPGLGLRLIYFSYDVKMKEKGDIPEGYSVSREKKERFSLILESASTNQTSMYLCASSSQGNPGANVLTFGAGSRLTVL.

CDR3 in amino acids: CASSQGTVEQYF. The CDR3 nucleotides are TGTGCCAGCAGCCAGGGGACCGTGGAGCAGTACTTC. J is TRBJ2-7 and V is TRBV4-2; either TRBD1 or TRBD2 may fit D (5 bases each). The V and J ends lost 3 bases and 7 bases respectively, with 10 bases between them. There are 12 residues in the CDR3. Germline CDR1 and CDR2: LGHNA and YNFKEQ.

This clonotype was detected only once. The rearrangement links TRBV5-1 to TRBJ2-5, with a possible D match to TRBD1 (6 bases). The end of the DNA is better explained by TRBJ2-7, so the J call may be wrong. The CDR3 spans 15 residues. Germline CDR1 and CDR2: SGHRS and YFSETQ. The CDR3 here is CASSLGPGALYEQYF. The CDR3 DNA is TGCGCCAGCAGCTTAGGTCCAGGGGCTCTCTACGAGCAGTACTTC.

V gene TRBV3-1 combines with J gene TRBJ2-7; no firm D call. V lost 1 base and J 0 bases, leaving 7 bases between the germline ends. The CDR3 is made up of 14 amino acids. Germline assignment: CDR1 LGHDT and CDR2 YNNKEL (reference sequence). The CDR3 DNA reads TGTGCCAGCAGCCAAGTGGCCAGCTCCTACGAGCAGTACTTC. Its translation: CASSQVASSYEQYF.

The CDR3 protein is CASSRKSGGYQETQYF. The CDR3 coding sequence is TGTGCCAGCAGCCGGAAGTCGGGGGGATATCAAGAGACCCAGTACTTC. The rearrangement uses TRBV7-8 and TRBJ2-5; TRBD2 agrees at 7 bases. Germline V gene data show CDR1 as SGHVS and CDR2 as FQNEAQ. Trimming removed 5 bases from V and 2 bases from J; junction bases left unmatched: 11. The CDR3 loop spans 16 amino acids.

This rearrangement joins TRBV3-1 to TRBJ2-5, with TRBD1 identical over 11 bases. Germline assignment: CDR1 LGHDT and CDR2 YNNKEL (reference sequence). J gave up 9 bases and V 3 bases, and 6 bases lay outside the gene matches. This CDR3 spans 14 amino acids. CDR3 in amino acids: CASSQGQGVSAQYF. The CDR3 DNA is TGTGCCAGCAGCCAGGGACAGGGGGTATCGGCCCAGTACTTC.

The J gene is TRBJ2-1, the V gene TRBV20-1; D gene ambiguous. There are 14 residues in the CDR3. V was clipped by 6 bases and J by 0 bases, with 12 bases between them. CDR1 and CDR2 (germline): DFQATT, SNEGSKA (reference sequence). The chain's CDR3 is CSAKTASSYNEQFF. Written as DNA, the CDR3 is TGCAGTGCAAAGACTGCGAGCTCCTACAATGAGCAGTTCTTC.

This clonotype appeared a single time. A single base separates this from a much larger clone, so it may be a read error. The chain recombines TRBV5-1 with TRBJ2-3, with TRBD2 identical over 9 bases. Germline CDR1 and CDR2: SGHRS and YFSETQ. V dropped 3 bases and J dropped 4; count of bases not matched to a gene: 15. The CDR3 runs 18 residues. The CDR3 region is CASSSLGTSSSFADTQYF. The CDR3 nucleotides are TGCGCCAGCAGCTCCCTCGGGACTAGCTCTTCGTTCGCAGATACGCAGTATTTT.

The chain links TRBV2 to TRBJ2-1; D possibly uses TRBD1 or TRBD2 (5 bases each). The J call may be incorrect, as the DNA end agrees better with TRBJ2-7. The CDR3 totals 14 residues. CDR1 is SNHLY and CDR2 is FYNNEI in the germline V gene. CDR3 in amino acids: CASSEGEPYNEQYF. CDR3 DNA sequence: TGTGCCAGCAGTGAGGGGGAACCCTACAATGAGCAGTACTTC.

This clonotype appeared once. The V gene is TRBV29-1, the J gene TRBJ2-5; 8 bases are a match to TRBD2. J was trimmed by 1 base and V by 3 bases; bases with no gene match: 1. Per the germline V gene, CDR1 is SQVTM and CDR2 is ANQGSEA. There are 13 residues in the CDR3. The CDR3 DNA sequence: TGCAGCGTTGAGGGGACTAGCCAAGAGACCCAGTACTTC. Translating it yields CSVEGTSQETQYF.

CDR3 coding DNA: TGCAGTGCTCAGGCACAGGGTGTCTACGAGCAGTACTTC. It yields the protein CSAQAQGVYEQYF. This chain links TRBV20-1 with TRBJ2-4; D perhaps matches TRBD1 (6 bases). The DNA end favors TRBJ2-7, so the J call may be wrong. This CDR3 is built from 13 residues. Germline loops: CDR1 DFQATT, CDR2 SNEGSKA (reference sequence).

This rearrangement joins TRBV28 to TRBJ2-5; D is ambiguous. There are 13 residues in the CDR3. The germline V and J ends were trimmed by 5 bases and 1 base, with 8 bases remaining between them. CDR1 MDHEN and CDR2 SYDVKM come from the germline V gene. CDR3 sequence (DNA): TGTGCCAGCAGTAAGACAACCCAAGAGACCCAGTACTTC. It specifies CASSKTTQETQYF. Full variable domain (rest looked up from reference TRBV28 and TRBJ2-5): DVKVTQSSRYLVKRTGEKVFLECVQDMDHENMFWYRQDPGLGLRLIYFSYDVKMKEKGDIPEGYSVSREKKERFSLILESASTNQTSMYLCASSKTTQETQYFGPGTRLLVL.

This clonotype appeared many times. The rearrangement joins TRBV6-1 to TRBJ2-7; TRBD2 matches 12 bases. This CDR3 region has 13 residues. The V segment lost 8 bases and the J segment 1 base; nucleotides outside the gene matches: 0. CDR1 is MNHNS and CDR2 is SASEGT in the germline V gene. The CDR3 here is CASGLAGSYEQYF. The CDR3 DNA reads TGTGCCAGCGGACTAGCGGGGTCCTACGAGCAGTACTTC.

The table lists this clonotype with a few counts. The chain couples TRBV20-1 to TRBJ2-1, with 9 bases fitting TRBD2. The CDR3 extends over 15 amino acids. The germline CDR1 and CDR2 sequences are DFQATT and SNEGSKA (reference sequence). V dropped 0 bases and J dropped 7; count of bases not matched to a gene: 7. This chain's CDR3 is CSARDKLAGKNEQFF. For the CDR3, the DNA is TGCAGTGCTAGAGATAAGCTAGCGGGAAAGAATGAGCAGTTCTTC.

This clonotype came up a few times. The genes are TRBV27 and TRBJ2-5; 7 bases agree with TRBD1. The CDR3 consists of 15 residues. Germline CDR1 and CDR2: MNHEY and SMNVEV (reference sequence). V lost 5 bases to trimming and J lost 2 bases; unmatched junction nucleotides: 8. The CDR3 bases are TGTGCCAGCAGTCAAACCCGACAGGGACAAGAGACCCAGTACTTC. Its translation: CASSQTRQGQETQYF.

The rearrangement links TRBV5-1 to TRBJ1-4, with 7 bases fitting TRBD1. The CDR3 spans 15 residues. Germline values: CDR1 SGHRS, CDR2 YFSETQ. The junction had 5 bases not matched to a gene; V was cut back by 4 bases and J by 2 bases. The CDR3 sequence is CASSQTGKTNEKLFF. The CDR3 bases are TGCGCCAGCAGCCAGACAGGGAAGACTAATGAAAAACTGTTTTTT.

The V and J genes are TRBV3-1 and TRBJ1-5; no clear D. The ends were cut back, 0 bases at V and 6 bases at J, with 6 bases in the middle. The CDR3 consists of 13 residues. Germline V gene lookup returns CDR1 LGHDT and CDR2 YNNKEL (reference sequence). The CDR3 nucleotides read TGTGCCAGCAGCCAAGATCGGCGTCAGCCCCAGCATTTT. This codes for CASSQDRRQPQHF.

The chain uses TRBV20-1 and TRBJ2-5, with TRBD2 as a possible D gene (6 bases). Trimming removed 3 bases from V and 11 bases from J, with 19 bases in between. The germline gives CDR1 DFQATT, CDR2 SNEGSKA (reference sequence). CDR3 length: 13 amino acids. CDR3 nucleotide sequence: TGCAGTGCTAGTCCGGTTACAACGGGGGAGCAGTACTTC. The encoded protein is CSASPVTTGEQYF.

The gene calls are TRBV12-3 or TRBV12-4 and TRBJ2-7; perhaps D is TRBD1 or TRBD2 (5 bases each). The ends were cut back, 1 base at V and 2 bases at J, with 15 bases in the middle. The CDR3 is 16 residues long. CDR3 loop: CASSLEGTPVAYEQYF. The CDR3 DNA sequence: TGTGCCAGCAGTTTAGAGGGGACCCCGGTCGCCTACGAGCAGTACTTC.

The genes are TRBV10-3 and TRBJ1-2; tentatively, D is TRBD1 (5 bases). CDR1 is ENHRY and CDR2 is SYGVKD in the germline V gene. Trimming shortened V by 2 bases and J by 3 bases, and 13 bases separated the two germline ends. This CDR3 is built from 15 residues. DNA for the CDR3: TGTGCCATCAGTGAGGCCCGGGGGACGGACTATGGCTACACCTTC. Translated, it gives CAISEARGTDYGYTF.

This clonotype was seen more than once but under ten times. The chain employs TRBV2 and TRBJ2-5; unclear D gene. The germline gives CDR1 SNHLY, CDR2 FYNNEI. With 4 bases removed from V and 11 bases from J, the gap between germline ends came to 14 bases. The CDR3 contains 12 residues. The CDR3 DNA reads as TGTGCCAGCAGTGTATGGACCCAGGAGCAGTACTTC. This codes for CASSVWTQEQYF. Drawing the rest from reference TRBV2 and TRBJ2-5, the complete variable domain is EPEVTQTPSHQVTQMGQEVILRCVPISNHLYFYWYRQILGQKVEFLVSFYNNEISEKSEIFDDQFSVERPDGSNFTLKIRSTKLEDSAMYFCASSVWTQEQYFGPGTRLLVL.